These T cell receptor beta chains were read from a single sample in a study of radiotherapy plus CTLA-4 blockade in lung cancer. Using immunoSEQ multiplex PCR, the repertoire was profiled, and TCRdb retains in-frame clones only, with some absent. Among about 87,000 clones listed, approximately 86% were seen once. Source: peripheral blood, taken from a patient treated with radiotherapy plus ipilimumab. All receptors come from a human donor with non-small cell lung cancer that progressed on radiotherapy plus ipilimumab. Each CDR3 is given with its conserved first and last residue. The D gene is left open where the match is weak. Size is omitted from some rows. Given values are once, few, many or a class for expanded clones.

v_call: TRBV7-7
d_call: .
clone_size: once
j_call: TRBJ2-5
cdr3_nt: TGTGCCAGCAGCTCTGGGCAGGGCCTTTTCCAAGAGACCCAGTACTTC
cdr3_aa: CASSSGQGLFQETQYF

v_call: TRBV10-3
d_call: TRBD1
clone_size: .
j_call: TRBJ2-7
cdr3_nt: TGTGCCATCAGGCGGGACAGGGCTGACGCGCAGTACTTC
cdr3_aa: CAIRRDRADAQYF

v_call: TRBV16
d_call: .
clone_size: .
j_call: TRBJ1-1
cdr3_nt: TGTGCCAGCAGCGGAACCCGAATTCAGGGTACTGAAGCTTTCTTT
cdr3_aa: CASSGTRIQGTEAFF

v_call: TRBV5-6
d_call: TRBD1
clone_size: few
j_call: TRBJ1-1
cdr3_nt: TGTGCCAGCAGCCCGGACAGGGGTGGGACTGAAGCTTTCTTT
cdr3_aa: CASSPDRGGTEAFF

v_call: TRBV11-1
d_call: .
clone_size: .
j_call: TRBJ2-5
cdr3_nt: TGTGCCAGCAGCTTGGGCGGAACACAAGAGACCCAGTACTTC
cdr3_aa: CASSLGGTQETQYF

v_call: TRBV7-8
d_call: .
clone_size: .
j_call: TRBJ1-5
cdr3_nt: TGTGCCAGCAGCCCATGGGCGTATAGCAATCAGCCCCAGCATTTT
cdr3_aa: CASSPWAYSNQPQHF

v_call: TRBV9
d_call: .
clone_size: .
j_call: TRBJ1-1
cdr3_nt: TGTGCCAGCAGCACTAGCGCTGACAGGTACACTGAAGCTTTCTTT
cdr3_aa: CASSTSADRYTEAFF

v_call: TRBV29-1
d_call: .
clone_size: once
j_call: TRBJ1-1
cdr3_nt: TGCAGCGTTGAAGCCCAGACAGGGAACACTGAAGCTTTCTTT
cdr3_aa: CSVEAQTGNTEAFF

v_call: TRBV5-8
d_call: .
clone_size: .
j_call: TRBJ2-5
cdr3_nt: TGTGCCAGCAGCCTCGGCCAGGGAGGCCAAGAGACCCAGTACTTC
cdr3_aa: CASSLGQGGQETQYF

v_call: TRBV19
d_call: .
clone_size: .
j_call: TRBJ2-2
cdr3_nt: TGTGCCAGTAGTGGGACGGACACCGGGGAGCTGTTTTTT
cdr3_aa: CASSGTDTGELFF

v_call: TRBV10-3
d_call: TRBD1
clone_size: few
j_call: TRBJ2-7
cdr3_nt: TGTGCCATCAGTCACTATCCCGGGACAGGGGACAACTACGAGCAGTACTTC
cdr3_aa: CAISHYPGTGDNYEQYF

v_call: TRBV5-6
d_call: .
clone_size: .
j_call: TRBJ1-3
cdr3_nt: TGTGCCAGCAGCTCCCGAGGGGCAGGTTCTGGAAACACCATATATTTT
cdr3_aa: CASSSRGAGSGNTIYF

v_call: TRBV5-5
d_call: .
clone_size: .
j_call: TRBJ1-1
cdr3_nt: TGTGCCAGCAGCTTGTTAGCAGGAATGAACACTGAAGCTTTCTTT
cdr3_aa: CASSLLAGMNTEAFF

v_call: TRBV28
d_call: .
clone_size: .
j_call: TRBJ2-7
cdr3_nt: TGTGCCAGCAGCTCAGCTTCAACAGGGACCTACGAGCAGTACTTC
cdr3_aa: CASSSASTGTYEQYF

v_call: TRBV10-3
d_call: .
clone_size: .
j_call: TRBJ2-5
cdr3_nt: TGTGCCATCAGTGAGGATTCGACCCAGTACTTC
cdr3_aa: CAISEDSTQYF

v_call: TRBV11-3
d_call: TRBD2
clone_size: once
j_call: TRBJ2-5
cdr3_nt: TGTGCCAGCAGCTTAGCTAGCGGGAGGGAAGAGACCCAGTACTTC
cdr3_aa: CASSLASGREETQYF

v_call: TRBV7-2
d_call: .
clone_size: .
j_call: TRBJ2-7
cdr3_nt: TGTGCCAGCAGCCTCCAGGCCGCGTCAACCTACGAGCAGTACTTC
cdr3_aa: CASSLQAASTYEQYF

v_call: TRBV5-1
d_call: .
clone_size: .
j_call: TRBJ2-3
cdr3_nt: TGCGCCAGCAGCTTGGTTGAGAGCACCCAGGCGTATTTT
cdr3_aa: CASSLVESTQAYF

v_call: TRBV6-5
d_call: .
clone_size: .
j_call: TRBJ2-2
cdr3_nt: TGTGCCAGCAGTTACTCCCTAGACAGTCCCGGGGAGCTGTTTTTT
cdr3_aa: CASSYSLDSPGELFF

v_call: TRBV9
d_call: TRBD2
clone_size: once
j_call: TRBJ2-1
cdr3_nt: TGTGCCAGCAGCCCCAGACTAGCGGATTACAATGAGCAGTTCTTC
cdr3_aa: CASSPRLADYNEQFF

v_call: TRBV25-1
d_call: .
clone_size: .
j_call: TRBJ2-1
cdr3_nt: TGTGCCAGCAGTGAGGTGGGGGACAATGAGCAGTTCTTC
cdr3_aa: CASSEVGDNEQFF

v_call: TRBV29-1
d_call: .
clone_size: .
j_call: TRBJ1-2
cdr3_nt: TGCAGCGTTTGGCAGACTCATTTCTATGGCTACACCTTC
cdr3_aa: CSVWQTHFYGYTF

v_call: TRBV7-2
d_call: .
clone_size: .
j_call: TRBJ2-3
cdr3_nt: TGTGCCAGCAGCCCCACTTTCTCCACAGATACGCAGTATTTT
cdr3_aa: CASSPTFSTDTQYF

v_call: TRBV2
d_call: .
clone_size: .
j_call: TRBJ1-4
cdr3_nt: TGTGCCAGCAGTGACCCGATTGAAAAACTGTTTTTT
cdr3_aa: CASSDPIEKLFF

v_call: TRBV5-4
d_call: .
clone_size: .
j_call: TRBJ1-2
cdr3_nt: TGTGCCAGCAGCCTGACAGGCCAATATGGCTACACCTTC
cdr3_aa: CASSLTGQYGYTF

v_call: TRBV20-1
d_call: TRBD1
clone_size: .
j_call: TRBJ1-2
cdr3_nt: TGCAGTGTCCCAGGGGGTCATGGCTACACCTTC
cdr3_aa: CSVPGGHGYTF

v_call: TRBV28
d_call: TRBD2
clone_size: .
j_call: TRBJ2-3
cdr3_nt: TGTGCCAGCAGACCGGGGGGGGTCACAACCAGCACAGATACGCAGTATTTT
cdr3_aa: CASRPGGVTTSTDTQYF

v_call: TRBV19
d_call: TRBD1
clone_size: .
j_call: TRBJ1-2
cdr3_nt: TGTGCCAGTAGCCATTCGGGGGACAGGGTTGGCTACACCTTC
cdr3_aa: CASSHSGDRVGYTF